The sequence of this T cell receptor (beta chain) was determined in a study of CD8+CD57+ T cells in acquired aplastic anemia. Whole-study findings and limits: No significant patient-versus-control difference appeared in CD8+ Simpson's diversity. There were 25 to 35 CD8+ CDR3 sequences that occurred in both patients and controls.

As regards this clonotype: Its antigen is unidentified.

Patients picked for sequencing had shown CD8+CD57+ cell expansion detected by flow cytometry. According to the study, genomic DNA was the template for TCR beta VDJ and CDR3 profiling. TCRdb fed the reads into MiXCR, producing one record per CDR3 protein. Of under 350,000 distinct CDR3 sequences listed, around three fifths were seen once; the top ten hold 1.3%. J lost 9 bases, V lost 8 bases, and 9 bases had no gene match. CDR3 size: 13 residues. The germline gives CDR1 LNHNV, CDR2 YYDKDF (reference sequence). Sequencing used sorted CD4+, CD8+, or CD8+CD57+ T cells (not recorded which) from PBMCs. The receptor's source is a human donor with aplastic anemia. The chain is built from TRBV15 and TRBJ2-5; 10 bases match TRBD2. CDR3 protein: CATRTSGITAQYF. The DNA for the CDR3 is TGTGCCACCCGGACTAGCGGTATAACGGCCCAGTACTTC. Supplemented by reference TRBV15 and TRBJ2-5, the full variable domain reads DAMVIQNPRYQVTQFGKPVTLSCSQTLNHNVMYWYQQKSSQAPKLLFHYYDKDFNNEADTPDNFQSRRPNTSFCFLDIRSPGLGDTAMYLCATRTSGITAQYFGPGTRLLVL.